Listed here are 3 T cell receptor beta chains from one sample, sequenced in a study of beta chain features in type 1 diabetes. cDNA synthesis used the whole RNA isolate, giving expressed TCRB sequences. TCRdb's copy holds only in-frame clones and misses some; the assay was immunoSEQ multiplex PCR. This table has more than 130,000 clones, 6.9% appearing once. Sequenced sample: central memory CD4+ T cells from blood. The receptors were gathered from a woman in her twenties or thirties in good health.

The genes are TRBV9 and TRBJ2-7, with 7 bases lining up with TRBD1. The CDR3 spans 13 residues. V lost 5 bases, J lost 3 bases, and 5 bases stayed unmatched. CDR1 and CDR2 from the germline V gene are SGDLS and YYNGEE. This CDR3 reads CASSPTGNYEQYF. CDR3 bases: TGTGCCAGCAGTCCGACAGGGAACTACGAGCAGTACTTC.

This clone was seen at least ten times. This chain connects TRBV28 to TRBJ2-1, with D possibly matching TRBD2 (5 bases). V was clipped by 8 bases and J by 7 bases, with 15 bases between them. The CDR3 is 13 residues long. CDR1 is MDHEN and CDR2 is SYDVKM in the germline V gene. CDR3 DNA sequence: TGTGCCAGCCGGAGGTCCGGATGGAATGAGCAGTTCTTC. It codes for CASRRSGWNEQFF. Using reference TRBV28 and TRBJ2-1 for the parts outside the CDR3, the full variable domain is DVKVTQSSRYLVKRTGEKVFLECVQDMDHENMFWYRQDPGLGLRLIYFSYDVKMKEKGDIPEGYSVSREKKERFSLILESASTNQTSMYLCASRRSGWNEQFFGPGTRLTVL.

The CDR3 nucleotides are TGTGCCTGGAGTGTCTCGGGCGGGGCAGAGACCCAGTACTTC. Protein product: CAWSVSGGAETQYF. The genes are TRBV30 and TRBJ2-5; the D gene is possibly TRBD2 (6 bases). The germline gives CDR1 GTSNPN, CDR2 SVGIG (reference sequence). Trimming left V 0 bases short and J 4 bases short, with 12 bases between. The CDR3 has 14 amino acids.